What follows is one TCR beta chain and its context. One junction end disagrees with the germline gene, perhaps due to a read error. Per-sample yields of isolated PBMCs were at least 6 million. Through a sample-barcoded 5' primer and a J-beta primer mix, a second PCR was run for roughly 6 to 12 cycles. TCRdb called the 5' RACE reads again in MiXCR, with one record for every CDR3 protein. The table has 550,000 to 600,000 distinct CDR3 sequences, less than 60% seen once. This sample stems from a study of blood T cells in healthy people across ages. CDR1 SGHTA and CDR2 FQGNSA come from the germline V gene. The CDR3 covers 15 residues.

The clonotype was recovered from an elderly man in good health. The chain is built from TRBV7-2 and TRBJ2-5; tentatively, D is TRBD1 (6 bases). The sample comprised blood. The CDR3 DNA sequence: TGTGCCAGCAGCTTAAGGCCTGCAGGGGAAGAGGCCCAGTACTTC. It is translated as CASSLRPAGEEAQYF.